A single sample gave rise to the 10 T cell receptor beta chains below, sequenced in a study of T-cell reconstitution after alpha-beta-depleted transplantation in children (dated by TCRdb to the mid-2010s). Receptor amplification or capture employed PCR. TCRdb names Illumina HiSeq 2500 as the instrument used. TCR library preparation used molecular barcoding, with unique molecular identifiers applied to normalize quantification of the TCRbeta repertoire. TCRdb trimmed public reads at Q25 via fastp, called clones via MiXCR and kept in-frame beta chains. CDR3 protein duplicates are merged, each entry listing the most common genes and DNA. This sample holds 250,000 to 400,000 distinct CDR3 sequences; about a quarter were observed only once. The ten biggest clones cover over 9.5% of the sample. The treatment or condition label, as the study defines it: allogeneic hematopoietic cell transplantation with graft depleted of TCRalphabeta T cells and CD19 B cells.

Sample: PBMCs, mostly from graft donor cells, taken 180 days after TCRalphabeta/CD19-depleted stem cell transplant. These receptors all stem from a male patient younger than 18 who had a stem cell transplant for acute lymphoblastic leukemia, so the T cells may come from the graft donor.

This clonotype showed up many times. The rearrangement joins TRBV7-3 to TRBJ1-1, with D unresolved. Between the trimmed V and J ends, which lost 1 base and 1 base, there was a span of 7 bases. Germline V gives CDR1 SGHTA, CDR2 FQGTGA. The CDR3 consists of 14 residues. CDR3 sequence reads: CASSLIGRNTEAFF. CDR3 DNA sequence: TGTGCCAGCAGCTTAATAGGAAGGAACACTGAAGCTTTCTTT.

This clonotype has only a few counts. J is TRBJ1-2 and V is TRBV6-4; tentatively, D is TRBD1 (6 bases). The CDR3 loop spans 14 amino acids. V lost 4 bases to trimming and J lost 3 bases, with 12 bases between them. The germline CDR1 and CDR2 sequences are MRHNA and SNTAGT. As DNA, the CDR3 is TGTGCCAGCAGTGTTTATGGGGGCGACTATGGCTACACCTTC. Translated, it gives CASSVYGGDYGYTF.

This clonotype was detected only once. The chain couples TRBV7-3 to TRBJ2-1; 9 bases agree with TRBD2. The CDR3 totals 15 residues. The junction had 8 bases not matched to a gene; V was cut back by 5 bases and J by 6 bases. The germline V gene has CDR1 SGHTA and CDR2 FQGTGA. The CDR3 sequence is CASSPGLAHGNEQFF. The CDR3 DNA reads as TGTGCCAGCAGCCCGGGACTAGCACATGGCAATGAGCAGTTCTTC. Full variable domain (missing parts from reference TRBV7-3 and TRBJ2-1): GAGVSQTPSNKVTEKGKYVELRCDPISGHTALYWYRQSLGQGPEFLIYFQGTGAADDSGLPNDRFFAVRPEGSVSTLKIQRTERGDSAVYLCASSPGLAHGNEQFFGPGTRLTVL.

The chain has TRBV5-6 and TRBJ2-7, with TRBD1 matching over 8 bases. This CDR3 is built from 16 residues. Germline V lookup: CDR1 SGHDT, CDR2 YYEEEE. The V segment lost 3 bases and the J segment 2 bases; nucleotides outside the gene matches: 10. The CDR3 bases are TGTGCCAGCAGCTCCTTAGGGGACAGGCGAACCTACGAGCAGTACTTC. Protein: CASSSLGDRRTYEQYF.

This clonotype was seen a single time. The chain combines TRBV20-1 with TRBJ2-7, with D possibly TRBD1 on 5 matching bases. V lost 7 bases, J lost 2 bases, and 15 bases lay in between. Germline values: CDR1 DFQATT, CDR2 SNEGSKA (reference sequence). The CDR3 runs 13 residues. As DNA, the CDR3 is TGCAGTGTGACCGCGGACAAGGCCTACGAGCAGTACTTC. It encodes CSVTADKAYEQYF.

The chain uses TRBV19 and TRBJ2-3; 7 bases are shared with TRBD2. Germline V gene sequence: CDR1 LNHDA, CDR2 SQIVND (reference sequence). This CDR3 is 14 amino acids long. V was clipped by 9 bases and J by 0 bases; unmatched bases: 6. CDR3 coding DNA: TGTGCCAGCCAACTAGCGCTTAGCACAGATACGCAGTATTTT. It encodes CASQLALSTDTQYF.

This chain uses TRBV20-1 with TRBJ2-1; D possibly matches TRBD1 or TRBD2 (5 bases each). Germline V CDR1 and CDR2: DFQATT, SNEGSKA (reference sequence). V lost 7 bases, J lost 9 bases, and 13 bases lay in between. This CDR3 spans 11 amino acids. This CDR3 reads CSVTAGSEQFF. CDR3 DNA sequence: TGCAGTGTAACTGCAGGGAGTGAGCAGTTCTTC.

This clonotype was recorded at least ten times. The V call is TRBV27, the J call TRBJ1-1; perhaps TRBD1 as D (6 bases). Germline V lookup: CDR1 MNHEY, CDR2 SMNVEV (reference sequence). CDR3 size: 16 residues. The V end was cut by 4 bases, the J end by 1 base, with 16 bases between. The CDR3 nucleotides are TGTGCCAGCAGTTCTGATCAGGGGAATGCGAACACTGAAGCTTTCTTT. Translating it yields CASSSDQGNANTEAFF.

This clonotype was counted only a few times. The chain couples TRBV18 to TRBJ2-7, with TRBD2 identical over 9 bases. The CDR3 contains 16 residues. Germline values: CDR1 KGHSH, CDR2 LQKENI. V shed 2 bases, J shed 1 base, and the junction held 6 bases outside the gene matches. This chain's CDR3 is CASSPVAGVVSYEQYF. The DNA of the CDR3 is TGTGCCAGCTCACCAGTAGCGGGAGTGGTTTCCTACGAGCAGTACTTC.

This chain connects TRBV20-1 to TRBJ1-5, with unresolved D. V shed 6 bases and J shed 6 bases, with 12 bases lying between them. Germline V gene sequence: CDR1 DFQATT, CDR2 SNEGSKA (reference sequence). The CDR3 has 12 residues. The CDR3 spells CSADKMVQPQHF. CDR3 sequence (DNA): TGCAGTGCCGACAAGATGGTTCAGCCCCAGCATTTT.